This T cell receptor (beta chain) is from a study of cytomegalovirus exposure and HLA in healthy donors (dated by TCRdb to the late 2010s). Notes on the research overall: According to an earlier analysis of around 600 of the donors, about 179 million T cells yielded roughly 100 million unique TCR beta sequences and 276 Gb of sequence data. To predict cytomegalovirus infection status, the study combined high-throughput TCR immunosequencing, statistical association of individual TCRs with disease status, and machine learning. Of the 398 genotyped donors, more than 75% were placed in the genetic ancestry cluster associated with self-reported Caucasian donors. HLA typing covered class I and class II loci at four-digit resolution. In a later genetic analysis, genome-wide SNP genotypes for about 65% of the roughly 700 donors were used, and that subset was treated as a discovery cohort. Every discovery cohort repertoire had been produced on one sequencing platform. To study patterns of TCR occurrence, a later analysis re-analyzed previously published TCR beta repertoires from 666 donors and added high-resolution HLA genotyping. Typing coverage varied by locus: 629-630 donors for A, B, C, DRB1 and DQB1; around 560 for DQA1; 606 for DPA1; more than 450 for DPB1. The study was designed to test whether signatures of past pathogen exposure could be identified by cataloging public T cell receptors. A handful of DR-DQ haplotypes were handled as single units for association and clustering because linkage in the cohort was strong. An earlier analysis of fewer than 750 of the donors used high-throughput TCR beta sequencing to judge whether each TCR beta V gene segment behaved as functional or pseudogenic. Rather than drawing on any new phenotypic data, the later analysis identified candidate immune exposures from TCR beta sequences and the way those sequences occurred across donors. About 280 gigabases of sequencing data and 91 million or so unique TCR sequences made up an early release that covered over 550 HLA-typed donors. Across some 400 genotyped donors of the cohort, an average of roughly 250,000 unique TCR beta nucleotide sequences per donor were sequenced, and roughly 18% of those sequences were non-productive. Alongside the repertoire data, information on donor age, sex, ethnicity and CMV serostatus was compiled. Along with the roughly 700-subject first cohort, a separate validation cohort of over a hundred different subjects was used. The T cell repertoires of 666 subjects were profiled by immunosequencing and related to cytomegalovirus serostatus.

Reading from cysteine to phenylalanine, the CDR3 counts 14 amino acids. CDR3 DNA is the only sequence kept; it has 42 bases, read in frame from the first base. CDR1 and CDR2 (LNHDA, SQIVND) derive from the germline V gene (reference sequence). Germline trimming: 3 bases from V, 1 base from J; junction bases outside gene matches: 1. On this clone itself: Its antigen remains unidentified. One base away there is no much larger clone; base qualities are not given.

The method was the immunoSEQ multiplex PCR assay. A mixture of 60 forward primers for TCR Vbeta segments and 13 reverse primers for TCR Jbeta segments was used in the multiplex PCR. Amplification of the CDR3 region of rearranged TCR beta genes was performed with a multiplex PCR assay on genomic DNA. Amplified TCR beta libraries were sequenced as 87-base-pair reads on the Illumina HiSeq System. For the original study's pipeline: A later analysis tallied some 79 million unique TCR beta chains across the 700 or so repertoires, and roughly 11 million of those chains were shared by two or more donors. A nearest-neighbor algorithm error-corrected the raw reads and collapsed the reads into unique sequences, merging closely related sequences to remove PCR and sequencing errors. V, D and J gene segments were assigned by aligning CDR3 sequences to IMGT reference sequences. For a sequence to be retained, at least a six-nucleotide match to both a V gene segment and a J gene segment was required. Rearrangements were called productive when the CDR3 lacked stop codons and stayed in frame with V and J; all others were non-productive. Following IMGT convention, CDR3 was defined as the stretch from the second conserved V-encoded cysteine up to the conserved J-encoded phenylalanine. The earlier analysis of about 620 of the donors excluded sequences that lacked an unambiguous match to a single V gene segment. An earlier analysis of about 600 of the donors called V segments functional above 56.7% productive rearrangements and segregating when the between-donor standard deviation exceeded 5%. A statistical classification framework was developed to diagnose cytomegalovirus status using the catalog of TCR beta chain sequences. V and J gene assignment, in a later analysis, came from comparing TCR nucleotide sequences with IMGT/GENE-DB human TR gene sequences. A later analysis assigned CDR3 sequences and most-parsimonious VDJ recombination scenarios with the TCRdist pipeline. In a later analysis, each TCR beta chain was defined by its CDR3 amino acid sequence together with its V-gene family, and reads lacking a unique V-gene family were excluded. In a later analysis, a few hundred highly shared, low-generation-probability nucleotide sequences were removed to address suspected cross-contamination and a sequencing artifact. In a later analysis, a clonal expansion index for each public chain was calculated from normalized within-repertoire ranks of inferred template counts. In a later analysis, generation probabilities were computed using a VDJ recombination model fitted to out-of-frame rearrangements, and the results were checked against IGoR. In a later analysis, TCR-TCR, TCR-HLA and TCR-CMV co-occurrence was scored with hypergeometric tests, and a repertoire-size bias correction was applied to TCR pairs. In a later analysis, false discovery rates were estimated by permuting HLA or CMV assignments 20 times. A later analysis grouped co-occurring TCRs with DBSCAN, adding TCRdist sequence similarity when clustering within HLA-allele-positive subsets. Repertoires with fewer than 30,000 or more than 120,000 public chains, plus five repertoires with anomalous nucleotide sharing, were excluded from co-occurrence clustering. What TCRdb holds here is the immuneACCESS table cut down to in-frame rearrangements. Part of the clones is not present; checked against another copy, under half of the missing clones reflect an unresolved V gene, and the others are unexplained. V and J calls and clone size are copied from that table; D and trimming were computed from the DNA. The sample profile shows 120,000 to 150,000 clones; roughly 82% of them were found once. The ten largest account for roughly 3.5% of the sample.

Results and caveats for the whole study, not just this receptor: For the cohort, immune exposure information was limited to CMV serostatus. This cohort had only TCR beta chains sequenced, and the lack of alpha or paired-chain data limited which features could be detected. A total of roughly 160 TCR beta chains were listed by the study as associated with cytomegalovirus. The 87-base-pair reads could not distinguish some IMGT-functional V segments, including TRBV6-2 and TRBV6-3, so those segments were excluded. According to a later genetic analysis, donors in an Asian-associated ancestry cluster had fewer N-insertions in productive TCRs than the roughly 700-donor mean. A further reported finding was that TCR beta sequences accurately predicted the HLA-A and HLA-B alleles for most subjects in the first cohort. Cytomegalovirus status was reported to be diagnosed by the classifier with high specificity and sensitivity in both the original and validation cohorts. According to a later analysis, most CMV-associated TCR beta chains appeared to be HLA-restricted, and the HLA associations seemed to be driven largely by CMV exposure. Specific HLA alleles were associated with roughly 16,000 TCR beta sequences at a false discovery rate of 0.05 in a later analysis. Because counts were too low, roughly 18 rarely observed V segments, including chromosome 9 orphons, were left out of the earlier analysis of over 550 of the donors. Across donors, most TCR sequences were observed very rarely, whereas some public TCRs were present in many individuals. Linkage disequilibrium might explain the correlated functional status among segregating V segments, but an unknown experimental factor could not be ruled out. HLA typing was unavailable for some donors at each locus, so association tests used only the typed subset. When HLA alleles, especially DR and DQ, strongly co-occurred, TCR associations were difficult to assign to individual alleles. The sequencing pipeline was judged likely to have produced a cluster of highly shared sequence variants as a technical artifact. According to a later analysis, TCR association rates differed among HLA loci, with DRB1 alleles showing the most associated TCRs and HLA-C alleles showing the fewest. Sequencing depth was assumed to be roughly uniform across donors in the presence/absence analyses, though that assumption may not hold. Compared with equally common non-associated chains, HLA-associated TCR beta chains in a later analysis were more clonally expanded and had lower generation probabilities. It was suggested by the authors that the approach could potentially be generalized to other disease states and immunological phenotypes. In vitro tests confirmed that a few of the cytomegalovirus-associated TCR beta chains recognize cytomegalovirus antigens. Broadly in line with IMGT annotations, most TCR beta V segments showed up in productive rearrangements about 87% or about 30% of the time in an earlier analysis of several hundred of the donors. Several of the top co-occurrence clusters appeared to be linked to parvovirus B19, influenza, CMV and Epstein-Barr virus, according to a later analysis. An association between a missense DCLRE1C variant and V-gene and J-gene trimming of TCR beta chains was found in a later genetic analysis and replicated in an independent cohort.

The cohort comprised around 690 healthy bone marrow donors. At the time of sampling, every cohort member was nominally healthy, though immune exposures that went unrecorded were likely present. The donor was CMV seronegative and belonged to the group of around 400 seronegative cohort members. Each donor provided a peripheral blood sample, and peripheral blood mononuclear cells were used for TCR beta sequencing. Genomic DNA was extracted from the blood cell samples with the Qiagen DNeasy Blood Extraction Kit. The sequence was collected from a male donor in good health and CMV-seronegative. The sequencing sample was made of PBMCs. The chain was built from TRBV19 and TRBJ2-5; the central 8 bases match TRBD2. Here the CDR3 is given as CASSIGTSQETQYF. The nucleotide sequence reads as follows: TGTGCCAGTAGTATTGGGACTAGCCAAGAGACCCAGTACTTC.